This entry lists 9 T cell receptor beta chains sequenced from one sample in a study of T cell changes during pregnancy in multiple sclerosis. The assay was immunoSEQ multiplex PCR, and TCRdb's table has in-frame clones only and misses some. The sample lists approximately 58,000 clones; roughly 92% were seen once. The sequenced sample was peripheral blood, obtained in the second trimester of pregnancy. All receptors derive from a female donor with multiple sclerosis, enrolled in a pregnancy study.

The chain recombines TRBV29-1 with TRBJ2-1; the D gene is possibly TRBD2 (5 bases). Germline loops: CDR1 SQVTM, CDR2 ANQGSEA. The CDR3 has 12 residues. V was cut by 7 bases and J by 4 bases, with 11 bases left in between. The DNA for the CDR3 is TGCAGCGAGAAAAGCGGATACAATGAGCAGTTCTTC. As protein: CSEKSGYNEQFF.

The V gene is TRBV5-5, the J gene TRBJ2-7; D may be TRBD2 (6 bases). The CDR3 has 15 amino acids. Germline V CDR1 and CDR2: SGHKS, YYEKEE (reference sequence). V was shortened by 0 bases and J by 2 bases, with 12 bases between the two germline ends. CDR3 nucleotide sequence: TGTGCCAGCAGCTTGGCCGGGGGACGGACCTACGAGCAGTACTTC. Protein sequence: CASSLAGGRTYEQYF.

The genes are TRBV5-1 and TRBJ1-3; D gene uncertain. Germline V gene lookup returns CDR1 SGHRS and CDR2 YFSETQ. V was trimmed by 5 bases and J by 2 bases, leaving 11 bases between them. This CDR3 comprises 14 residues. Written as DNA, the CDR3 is TGCGCCAGCAGTCAGGACTTGGCTGGAAACACCATATATTTT. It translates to CASSQDLAGNTIYF.

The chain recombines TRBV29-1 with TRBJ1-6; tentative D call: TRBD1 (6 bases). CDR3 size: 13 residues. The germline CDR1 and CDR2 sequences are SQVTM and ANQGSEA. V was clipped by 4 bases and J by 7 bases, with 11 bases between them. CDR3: CSVAQGKNSPLHF. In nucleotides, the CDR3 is TGCAGCGTTGCACAGGGAAAAAATTCACCCCTCCACTTT.

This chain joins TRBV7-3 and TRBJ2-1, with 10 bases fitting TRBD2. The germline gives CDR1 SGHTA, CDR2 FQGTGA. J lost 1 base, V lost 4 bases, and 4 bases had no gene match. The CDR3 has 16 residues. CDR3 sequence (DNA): TGTGCCAGCAGCTACTTAGCGGGAGGTTCCTACAATGAGCAGTTCTTC. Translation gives CASSYLAGGSYNEQFF.

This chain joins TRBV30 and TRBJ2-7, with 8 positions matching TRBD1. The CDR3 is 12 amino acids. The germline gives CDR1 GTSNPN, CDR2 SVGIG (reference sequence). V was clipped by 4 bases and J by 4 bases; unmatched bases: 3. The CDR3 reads CAWKDRAYEQYF. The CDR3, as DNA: TGTGCCTGGAAGGACAGGGCTTACGAGCAGTACTTC.

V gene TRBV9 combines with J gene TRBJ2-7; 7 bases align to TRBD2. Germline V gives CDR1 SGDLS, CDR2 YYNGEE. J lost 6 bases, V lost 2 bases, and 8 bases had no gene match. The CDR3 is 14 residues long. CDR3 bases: TGTGCCAGCAGCGTCCGGCAGCGGGATCGCGAGCAGTACTTC. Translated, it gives CASSVRQRDREQYF.

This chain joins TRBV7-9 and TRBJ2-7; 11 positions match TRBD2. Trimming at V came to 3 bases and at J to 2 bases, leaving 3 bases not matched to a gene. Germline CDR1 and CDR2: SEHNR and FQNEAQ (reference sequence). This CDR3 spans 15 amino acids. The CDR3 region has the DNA TGTGCCAGCAGCTTGGGACTAGCGGAAACCTACGAGCAGTACTTC. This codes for CASSLGLAETYEQYF. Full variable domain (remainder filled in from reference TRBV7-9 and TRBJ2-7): DTGVSQNPRHKITKRGQNVTFRCDPISEHNRLYWYRQTLGQGPEFLTYFQNEAQLEKSRLLSDRFSAERPKGSFSTLEIQRTEQGDSAMYLCASSLGLAETYEQYFGPGTRLTVT.

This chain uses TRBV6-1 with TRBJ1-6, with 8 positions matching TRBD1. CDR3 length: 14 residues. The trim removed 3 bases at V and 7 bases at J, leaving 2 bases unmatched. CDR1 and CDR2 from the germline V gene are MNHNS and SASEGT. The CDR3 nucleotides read TGTGCCAGCAGTGAGGGACAGGACAATTCACCCCTCCACTTT. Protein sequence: CASSEGQDNSPLHF.